These 16 T cell receptor beta chains were all obtained from the same sample, sequenced in a study of T cells in Graves' hyperthyroidism and ophthalmopathy. RNA transcripts yielded amplified TCR beta CDR3 regions. In the first-round RT-PCR of the TCR CDR3, the HTBI primer set was used. MiXCR was run by TCRdb on the multiplex PCR reads, yielding one entry per CDR3 protein. The sample records roughly 750,000 distinct CDR3 sequences, about a sixth being singletons. Sequenced sample: blood. These receptors originate from a man aged 18 to 30 with Graves' hyperthyroidism.

The sample holds many counts of this clonotype. The CDR3 sequence: CASSSFGLAGSYEQYF. In DNA form, the CDR3 reads TGTGCCAGCAGCTCATTCGGACTAGCGGGAAGTTACGAGCAGTACTTC. This chain connects TRBV11-1 to TRBJ2-7; 12 bases map to TRBD2. Germline V lookup: CDR1 SGHAT, CDR2 FQDESV (reference sequence). V was pared by 4 bases and J by 4 bases, with 8 bases of the junction left unmatched. The CDR3 length is 16 residues.

The chain couples TRBV28 to TRBJ1-5; D gene unclear. Trimming shortened V by 6 bases and J by 0 bases, and 12 bases separated the two germline ends. The CDR3 sequence is 15 residues long. Germline lookup yields CDR1 MDHEN and CDR2 SYDVKM. This chain's CDR3 is CASSHRRDSNQPQHF. DNA of the CDR3: TGTGCCAGCAGCCACCGACGGGATAGCAATCAGCCCCAGCATTTT.

This rearrangement joins TRBV18 to TRBJ2-5; D gene unclear. CDR1 and CDR2 (germline): KGHSH, LQKENI. CDR3 length equals 13 residues. Trimming shortened V by 1 base and J by 3 bases, and 6 bases separated the two germline ends. The CDR3 DNA reads as TGTGCCAGCTCACCACTGGGTAAAGAGACCCAGTACTTC. This translates into CASSPLGKETQYF. Supplemented by reference TRBV18 and TRBJ2-5, the full variable domain reads NAGVMQNPRHLVRRRGQEARLRCSPMKGHSHVYWYRQLPEEGLKFMVYLQKENIIDESGMPKERFSAEFPKEGPSILRIQQVVRGDSAAYFCASSPLGKETQYFGPGTRLLVL.

J is TRBJ1-1 and V is TRBV5-1; D gene ambiguous. There are 14 residues in the CDR3. Germline values: CDR1 SGHRS, CDR2 YFSETQ. V shed 6 bases and J shed 1 base, with 13 bases lying between them. CDR3 DNA sequence: TGCGCCAGCACTAGAGAGGCAGGGAACACTGAAGCTTTCTTT. Protein product: CASTREAGNTEAFF.

This clonotype was seen repeatedly, ten times or more. The chain employs TRBV28 and TRBJ2-3; TRBD1 aligns across 10 bases. Trimming removed 7 bases from V and 1 base from J; junction bases left unmatched: 5. This CDR3 spans 15 amino acids. Germline assignment: CDR1 MDHEN and CDR2 SYDVKM. In nucleotides, the CDR3 is TGTGCCAGCACCCCCGGGACAGGGGGCACAGATACGCAGTATTTT. As protein: CASTPGTGGTDTQYF. The full variable domain, completed using reference TRBV28 and TRBJ2-3, is DVKVTQSSRYLVKRTGEKVFLECVQDMDHENMFWYRQDPGLGLRLIYFSYDVKMKEKGDIPEGYSVSREKKERFSLILESASTNQTSMYLCASTPGTGGTDTQYFGPGTRLTVL.

The chain has TRBV3-1 and TRBJ2-1; 8 bases are shared with TRBD2. The CDR3 is made up of 15 amino acids. The germline V gene has CDR1 LGHDT and CDR2 YNNKEL (reference sequence). Trimming took 4 bases from V and 8 from J; bases not matched to a gene: 10. CDR3: CASSPSGRGVHEQFF. For the CDR3, the DNA is TGTGCCAGCAGCCCAAGCGGGAGAGGGGTCCATGAGCAGTTCTTC.

The rearrangement links TRBV28 to TRBJ2-2; 8 positions agree with TRBD2. The germline CDR1 and CDR2 sequences are MDHEN and SYDVKM. With V trimmed by 7 bases and J by 3 bases, 1 base remained unmatched. The CDR3 loop spans 13 amino acids. CDR3 protein: CASTREDTGELFF. In DNA, the CDR3 is TGTGCCAGCACGCGGGAGGACACCGGGGAGCTGTTTTTT.

This clonotype was recorded at least ten times. J is TRBJ2-7 and V is TRBV6-1, with D perhaps matching TRBD1 (5 bases). The V gene's germline CDR1 is MNHNS and CDR2 SASEGT. V lost 2 bases and J 5 bases, leaving 13 bases between the germline ends. The CDR3 is 14 amino acids. The CDR3 region is CASSEKRGWNEQYF. The CDR3 DNA reads TGTGCCAGCAGTGAAAAAAGGGGTTGGAACGAGCAGTACTTC.

This clonotype was recorded at least ten times. The chain has TRBV20-1 and TRBJ2-3; D gene unclear. The CDR3 runs 12 residues. Germline CDR1 reads DFQATT; CDR2 reads SNEGSKA (reference sequence). Trimming removed 1 base from V and 5 bases from J, with 7 bases in between. The CDR3 nucleotides read TGCAGTGCTAGAGGAGAGTTAGATACGCAGTATTTT. Protein sequence: CSARGELDTQYF.

Many counts were recorded for this clonotype. J is TRBJ2-5 and V is TRBV20-1; tentatively, D is TRBD1 (5 bases). Trimming shortened V by 2 bases and J by 2 bases, and 9 bases separated the two germline ends. CDR1 is DFQATT and CDR2 is SNEGSKA in the germline V gene (reference sequence). The CDR3 has 13 amino acids. The chain's CDR3 is CSARRQPQETQYF. CDR3 sequence (DNA): TGCAGTGCTAGAAGACAGCCACAAGAGACCCAGTACTTC.

V gene TRBV7-6 combines with J gene TRBJ2-1; 8 positions agree with TRBD2. Germline values: CDR1 SGHVS, CDR2 FNYEAQ. The CDR3 loop spans 17 amino acids. After removal of 6 bases from V and 9 bases from J, the junction contained 19 bases not matched to a gene. CDR3 region: CASSPGGVAGGDGEQFF. The CDR3 DNA reads TGTGCCAGCAGTCCCGGAGGGGTGGCGGGAGGAGATGGTGAGCAGTTCTTC.

V is TRBV9 and J is TRBJ2-7, with D possibly called TRBD1 or TRBD2 (7 bases each). The length of the CDR3 is 15 residues. With 0 bases removed from V and 4 bases from J, the gap between germline ends came to 14 bases. In germline, CDR1 is SGDLS, CDR2 YYNGEE. The CDR3, as DNA: TGTGCCAGCAGCGTAGCCGGGACAGCGGGGTACGAGCAGTACTTC. It encodes CASSVAGTAGYEQYF.

V gene TRBV4-3 combines with J gene TRBJ1-1, with no clear D. V was cut by 0 bases and J by 7 bases, with 12 bases left in between. The CDR3 spans 14 residues. CDR1 LGHNA and CDR2 YSLEER come from the germline V gene. CDR3 residues: CASSQDFRPFEAFF. CDR3 nucleotide sequence: TGCGCCAGCAGCCAAGATTTCAGACCTTTTGAAGCTTTCTTT.

The sample holds many counts of this clonotype. The V gene is TRBV18, the J gene TRBJ1-1; D might be TRBD1 (5 bases). Germline CDR1 is KGHSH and CDR2 is LQKENI. Trimming cost V 3 bases and J 6 bases, with 20 bases left between them. The CDR3 covers 16 residues. Here the CDR3 reads CASSPRPGRALPEAFF. The DNA of the CDR3 is TGTGCCAGCTCACCTAGGCCGGGACGGGCACTCCCTGAAGCTTTCTTT.

This clonotype was detected ten times or more. The chain joins TRBV12-3 or TRBV12-4 to TRBJ2-7, with a tentative D call TRBD1 (5 bases). The CDR3 totals 13 residues. Trimming removed 3 bases from V and 2 bases from J, with 8 bases in between. CDR3 sequence: CASSLRTPYEQYF. The CDR3 bases are TGTGCCAGCAGTTTGAGGACACCCTACGAGCAGTACTTC.

Ten or more counts support this clonotype. This chain links TRBV5-5 with TRBJ2-5, with 10 bases that match TRBD2. The CDR3 has 14 residues. CDR1 and CDR2 from the germline V gene are SGHKS and YYEKEE (reference sequence). Unmatched junction bases numbered 5, after V lost 4 bases and J lost 5 bases. The CDR3 spells CASSRAGGEETQYF. The DNA of the CDR3 is TGTGCCAGCAGCAGAGCGGGAGGGGAGGAGACCCAGTACTTC.